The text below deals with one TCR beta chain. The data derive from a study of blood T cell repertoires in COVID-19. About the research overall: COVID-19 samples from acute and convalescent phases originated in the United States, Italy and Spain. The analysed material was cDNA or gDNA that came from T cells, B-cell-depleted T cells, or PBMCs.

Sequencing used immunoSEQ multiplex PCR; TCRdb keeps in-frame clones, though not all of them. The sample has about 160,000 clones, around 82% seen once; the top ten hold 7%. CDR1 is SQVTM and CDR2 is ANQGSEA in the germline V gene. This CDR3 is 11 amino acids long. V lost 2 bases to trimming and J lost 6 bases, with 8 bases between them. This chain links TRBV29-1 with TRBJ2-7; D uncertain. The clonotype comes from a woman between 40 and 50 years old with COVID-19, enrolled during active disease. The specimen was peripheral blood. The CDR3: CSVESWSEQYF. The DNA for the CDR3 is TGCAGCGTTGAAAGCTGGTCCGAGCAGTACTTC.